This entry lists 3 T cell receptor beta chains sequenced from one sample in a study of T cell responses to AZD1222 COVID-19 vaccine. Sequencing used immunoSEQ multiplex PCR; TCRdb keeps in-frame clones, though not all of them. The data show roughly 120,000 clones, with over 80% seen just once and 11% to 15% held by the top ten. The sample consisted of peripheral blood, taken on day 0 of AZD1222 vaccination. Receptor source: an adult in good health.

This chain joins TRBV5-4 and TRBJ2-2; 7 bases are shared with TRBD2. Germline V gene lookup returns CDR1 SGHNT and CDR2 YYREEE (reference sequence). V lost 4 bases and J lost 4; bases outside the gene matches: 10. There are 16 residues in the CDR3. The CDR3 reads CASSNLVVAGTGELFF. CDR3 DNA: TGTGCCAGCAGCAACCTCGTGGTAGCGGGCACCGGGGAGCTGTTTTTT. Variable domain in full (rest from reference TRBV5-4 and TRBJ2-2): ETGVTQSPTHLIKTRGQQVTLRCSSQSGHNTVSWYQQALGQGPQFIFQYYREEENGRGNFPPRFSGLQFPNYSSELNVNALELDDSALYLCASSNLVVAGTGELFFGEGSRLTVL.

The chain employs TRBV11-3 and TRBJ2-1, with 7 nucleotides matching TRBD1. Germline V gene lookup returns CDR1 SGHNT and CDR2 YENEEA. The CDR3 is made up of 17 amino acids. V was clipped by 5 bases and J by 4 bases; unmatched bases: 14. CDR3 in DNA: TGTGCCAGCAGCCGATTAGAGGGGGCATTGGGGTACAATGAGCAGTTCTTC. Its protein product is CASSRLEGALGYNEQFF.

V and J are TRBV13 and TRBJ1-2; TRBD1 is a possible D gene (6 bases). Germline V gene data show CDR1 as PRHDT and CDR2 as FYEKMQ (reference sequence). The V end was cut by 1 base, the J end by 3 bases, with 15 bases between. The CDR3 consists of 16 residues. The CDR3 DNA reads TGTGCCAGCAGCTTAGCAAAGGGGGTTTTTCACTATGGCTACACCTTC. This encodes CASSLAKGVFHYGYTF. The full variable domain, completed using reference TRBV13 and TRBJ1-2, is AAGVIQSPRHLIKEKRETATLKCYPIPRHDTVYWYQQGPGQDPQFLISFYEKMQSDKGSIPDRFSAQQFSDYHSELNMSSLELGDSALYFCASSLAKGVFHYGYTFGSGTRLTVV.